Given below is one T cell receptor beta chain in context. Its antigen is unknown. Germline and junction disagree at one end, which may indicate a read error. RNA was isolated from bulk, unsorted tissue, and RNA quality was assessed with a NanoDrop ND-1000 and an Agilent 2100. The normal lung samples consisted of distant non-tumor tissue collected more than 3 cm from the tumor edge. Newly diagnosed lung cancer patients without prior chemotherapy who had been admitted for thoracic surgery in China between August and November 2014 were enrolled as donors. The study excluded patients who had received radiotherapy or chemotherapy before or who had another cancer at the same time. Pieces of surgical tissue measuring about 1-2 cm3 were kept in RNAlater solution and stored at -80 degrees C until use. This sample is drawn from a study of tumor and adjacent non-tumor tissue in lung cancer (dated by TCRdb to about 2018). About the study as a whole: By cancer type, the cohort comprised some 13 adenocarcinoma patients, a couple of squamous cell carcinoma patients and 1 small cell lung cancer patient. TCRbeta CDR3 sequencing was performed on thirty paired specimens, with one tumor sample and one normal lung sample collected per patient. The study compared bulk TCRbeta repertoires from lung tumor tissue and matched distant non-tumor lung tissue of over 13 lung cancer patients. The approximately 15 patients were aged about 31 to 80 years, included 10 men and 5 women, and had TNM stage I to III disease. Sequencing produced more than 100,000,000 productive TCRbeta reads in total, an average of about 4.17 million reads per sample. Study-wide findings and limitations: Neither the sequencing platform nor unique molecular identifiers are named or mentioned anywhere in the methods. TCR diversity was significantly higher in younger patients, and greater tumor TCR diversity was associated with shorter overall survival and shorter disease-free survival. The top 100 clones made up a significantly larger cumulative share of the repertoire in normal lung than in tumor tissue. Only about 15 patients were in the cohort, and the authors stated that larger samples and more detailed clinical data are needed. TCR diversity (inverse Simpson) was significantly higher in tumor than in normal lung tissue (431.37 vs 166.20, P = 0.0075, Mann-Whitney U test). Because peripheral blood was not sequenced, blood TCRbeta repertoires in the lung cancer patients of the study were not examined.

Reading from cysteine to phenylalanine, the CDR3 counts 15 amino acids. Only the CDR3 region is kept as DNA, spanning 45 bases read in frame from base 1. The germline V gene (reference sequence) yields LNHDA for CDR1 and SQIVND for CDR2. The receptor library was made with multiplex PCR. Sequenced using an Illumina HiSeq 2500. TCRbeta libraries were constructed through three rounds of nested PCR with primers (Table S4) according to protocols adapted from ARM-PCR. PCR products of 200-500 bp were gel-excised and purified with the QIAquick gel extraction kit before sequencing. For the original study's pipeline: Trimmomatic was used to clean the reads, FLASH merged the cleaned reads into complete CDR3 sequences, and MiTCR assigned the sequences to V(D)J germline segments. Clonal diversity was computed as the inverse Simpson's index with VDJtools. A read counted as productive if the sequence was in-frame and lacked a premature stop codon. The public sequencing data were trimmed at Q25 with fastp and processed into clonotypes with MiXCR by TCRdb, which kept only in-frame beta chains. Here each entry gathers all rows of one CDR3 protein and keeps the most common genes and DNA. These V and J calls are TCRdb output, not the study's own analysis. This sample gives fewer than 75,000 distinct CDR3 sequences in total; more than 75% of them show up just once. The ten top clones hold 35% to 55% of the sample.

What was sequenced was distant non-tumor lung tissue. This chain joins TRBV19 to TRBJ1-5; the central 7 bases match TRBD1. This clonotype was sampled from a man aged 55 to 69 with non-small cell lung cancer. The CDR3 region has the sequence CTSSPGTASNQSQHF. The DNA is TGTACCAGTAGTCCTGGGACAGCCTCGAATCAGTCCCAGCATTTT. The entire variable domain, with the stretches around the CDR3 drawn from the reference TRBV19 and TRBJ1-5 proteins, is DGGITQSPKYLFRKEGQNVTLSCEQNLNHDAMYWYRQDPGQGLRLIYYSQIVNDFQKGDIAEGYSVSREKKESFPLTVTSAQKNPTAFYLCTSSPGTASNQSQHFGDGTRLSIL.